The present entry profiles one T cell receptor (beta chain) with its context. The antigen is unknown. The TCR beta profiling, which covered VDJ combination and CDR3 sequence, was carried out using genomic DNA as the template. TCRdb reprocessed the reads via MiXCR and lists one record per CDR3 protein. The sample holds about 150,000 distinct CDR3 sequences, roughly 40% seen once. This sample was taken from a study of CD8+CD57+ T cells in acquired aplastic anemia. Study information: On average, healthy donors gave 9 million to 11 million reads for CD4+ cells. General observations from the study: CD8+ Simpson's diversity did not differ significantly between patients and controls. In common between the patients and the controls were nearly 30 CD8+ CDR3 sequences.

This CDR3 contains 16 residues. CDR1 is LNHNV and CDR2 is YYDKDF in the germline V gene (reference sequence). Trimming cost V 0 bases and J 2 bases; bases outside gene matches: 4. The sample consisted of sorted CD4+, CD8+, or CD8+CD57+ T cells (not recorded which) from PBMCs. V is TRBV15 and J is TRBJ1-3; 7 bases map to TRBD1. The sequence derives from a human donor in good health, serving as a control. The CDR3 is CATSRDKGAAGNTIYF. The CDR3 DNA reads TGTGCCACCAGCAGAGATAAGGGGGCGGCTGGAAACACCATATATTTT.